These T cell receptor beta chains were read from a single sample in a study of T-cell reconstitution after alpha-beta-depleted transplantation in children. TCRdb re-called the PCR reads through MiXCR, storing one row per CDR3 protein. Of 600,000 to 700,000 distinct CDR3 sequences listed, roughly 15% are singletons. The material was PBMCs from the stem cell graft donor, obtained from the stem cell graft. The receptors were gathered from a human donor who donated a stem cell graft to a child with acute myeloid leukemia. The CDR3 runs from the conserved cysteine through the conserved F or W. D genes are given only for firm matches. For some rows the clone size is stated as once, few or many, or as a class when expanded; others skip it.

>TRBD2|TRBJ2-5|TRBV20-1|15|NA
CSALPGGGSQETQYF
TGCAGTGCTCTCCCGGGCGGGGGGTCCCAAGAGACCCAGTACTTC
>NA|TRBJ2-3|TRBV20-1|16|few
CSARDVVAQRVDTQYF
TGCAGTGCTAGAGATGTGGTGGCACAGAGGGTAGATACGCAGTATTTT
>TRBD1|TRBJ1-4|TRBV5-1|14|NA
CASSYGTEGEKLFF
TGCGCCAGCAGCTATGGGACAGAGGGTGAAAAACTGTTTTTT
>TRBD2|TRBJ2-3|TRBV5-1|16|few
CASSSTSGTSTDTQYF
TGCGCCAGCAGCTCAACTAGCGGGACTAGCACAGATACGCAGTATTTT
>NA|TRBJ2-1|TRBV20-1|14|many
CSARARGAANEQFF
TGCAGTGCTAGAGCTAGGGGGGCCGCCAATGAGCAGTTCTTC
>TRBD1|TRBJ2-2|TRBV20-1|15|many
CSARAVGTGAGELFF
TGCAGTGCTAGAGCCGTGGGGACAGGGGCCGGGGAGCTGTTTTTT
>NA|TRBJ1-5|TRBV20-1|13|NA
CSAKGYSNQPQHF
TGCAGTGCTAAGGGGTATAGCAATCAGCCCCAGCATTTT
>NA|TRBJ2-6|TRBV20-1|14|NA
CSASHRSGANVLTF
TGCAGTGCTAGTCATCGCTCTGGGGCCAACGTCCTGACTTTC
>NA|TRBJ1-1|TRBV10-3|13|few
CAISPQARAEAFF
TGTGCCATCAGTCCTCAGGCACGGGCAGAGGCTTTCTTT
>TRBD1|TRBJ1-1|TRBV10-3|15|NA
CAISGREGAGTEAFF
TGTGCCATCAGTGGGAGGGAGGGGGCCGGCACTGAAGCTTTCTTT
>TRBD2|TRBJ2-3|TRBV18|15|few
CASSPLAGATDTQYF
TGTGCCAGCTCACCCCTAGCGGGGGCCACAGATACGCAGTATTTT
>TRBD1|TRBJ1-2|TRBV13|14|many
CASSSDRENYGYTF
TGTGCCAGCAGCTCCGACAGGGAGAACTATGGCTACACCTTC
>TRBD1|TRBJ1-2|TRBV29-1|13|many
CSVAGTGPYGYTF
TGCAGCGTTGCCGGGACAGGCCCCTATGGCTACACCTTC
>NA|TRBJ2-3|TRBV29-1|16|many
CSVDKSVWGSTDTQYF
TGCAGCGTTGATAAATCGGTATGGGGCAGTACAGATACGCAGTATTTT
>NA|TRBJ2-7|TRBV24-1|11|many
CATSDSYEQYF
TGTGCCACCAGTGACAGCTACGAGCAGTACTTC
>NA|TRBJ1-1|TRBV29-1|11|many
CSVVPRAEAFF
TGCAGCGTTGTCCCACGGGCTGAAGCTTTCTTT
>NA|TRBJ1-2|TRBV5-5|13|many
CASSLAAPYGYTF
TGTGCCAGCAGCTTGGCAGCACCGTACGGCTACACCTTC
>NA|TRBJ1-5|TRBV2|16|NA
CASSLVGSTRNQPQHF
TGTGCCAGCTCCTTGGTGGGTTCAACTCGCAATCAGCCCCAGCATTTT
>NA|TRBJ2-2|TRBV20-1|15|many
CSASLGTAPTGELFF
TGCAGTGCTAGCCTTGGTACAGCCCCCACCGGGGAGCTGTTTTTT
>NA|TRBJ1-2|TRBV5-5|15|NA
CASSLENMGAYGYTF
TGTGCCAGCAGCTTGGAAAACATGGGGGCGTATGGCTACACCTTC
>NA|TRBJ1-4|TRBV20-1|13|many
CSARVWTDEKLFF
TGCAGTGCTAGGGTATGGACGGATGAAAAACTGTTTTTT
>TRBD1|TRBJ1-2|TRBV20-1|13|many
CSAWDRENYGYTF
TGCAGTGCTTGGGACAGGGAAAACTATGGCTACACCTTC
>NA|TRBJ2-6|TRBV7-2|15|few
CASSPWQSGANVLTF
TGTGCCAGCAGCCCGTGGCAATCTGGGGCCAACGTCCTGACTTTC
>NA|TRBJ2-5|TRBV12-3/TRBV12-4|13|many
CASSLRTQETQYF
TGTGCCAGCAGTTTACGGACGCAAGAGACCCAGTACTTC
>NA|TRBJ2-2|TRBV5-6|14|few
CASSAWTGTGELFF
TGTGCCAGCAGCGCGTGGACCGGTACGGGGGAGCTGTTTTTT
>TRBD2|TRBJ2-1|TRBV27|16|few
CASTTLTSGGTNEQFF
TGTGCCAGCACCACCCTGACTAGCGGGGGAACCAATGAGCAGTTCTTC
>NA|TRBJ1-1|TRBV4-1|15|few
CASSQVENMNTEAFF
TGCGCCAGCAGCCAAGTTGAGAACATGAACACTGAAGCTTTCTTT
>NA|TRBJ2-2|TRBV12-3/TRBV12-4|15|NA
CASTPAGLGTGELFF
TGTGCCAGCACCCCGGCGGGGTTGGGCACCGGGGAGCTGTTTTTT
>TRBD1|TRBJ2-5|TRBV7-2|16|NA
CASSLFSRGQARAQYF
TGTGCCAGCAGCTTATTCAGCAGGGGACAGGCGAGGGCCCAGTACTTC
>NA|TRBJ1-2|TRBV29-1|13|NA
CSVDTEFNYGYTF
TGCAGCGTTGATACAGAGTTTAACTATGGCTACACCTTC
>TRBD1|TRBJ2-7|TRBV6-1|15|many
CASTTSRQGNLGQYF
TGTGCCAGCACCACAAGTCGACAGGGAAACTTGGGGCAGTACTTC
>NA|TRBJ2-5|TRBV30|9|NA
CAWRVDQYF
TGTGCCTGGAGGGTGGACCAGTACTTC
>TRBD2|TRBJ2-2|TRBV2|17|many
CASSGGTSGADTGELFF
TGTGCCAGCAGTGGGGGGACTAGCGGGGCCGACACCGGGGAGCTGTTTTTT
>NA|TRBJ2-7|TRBV5-1|12|many
CASSLRPSEQYF
TGCGCCAGCAGCTTGAGACCCTCGGAGCAGTACTTC
>NA|TRBJ2-1|TRBV5-1|16|few
CASSGAELPSYNEQFF
TGCGCCAGCAGCGGGGCGGAACTCCCCTCCTACAATGAGCAGTTCTTC
>NA|TRBJ2-1|TRBV20-1|15|many
CSARDAIPRGNEQFF
TGCAGTGCTAGAGATGCCATTCCACGTGGCAATGAGCAGTTCTTC
>TRBD1|TRBJ2-7|TRBV9|16|many
CASSPVFETGEHEQYF
TGTGCCAGCAGCCCCGTGTTCGAGACAGGGGAACACGAGCAGTACTTC
>TRBD1|TRBJ2-1|TRBV6-2/TRBV6-3|15|NA
CASSYEGQVYNAQFF
TGTGCCAGCAGTTACGAAGGACAGGTCTACAATGCGCAGTTCTTC
>TRBD1|TRBJ1-2|TRBV29-1|14|many
CSVEADRGSYGYTF
TGCAGCGTTGAAGCTGACAGGGGATCCTATGGCTACACCTTC
>TRBD1|TRBJ2-1|TRBV11-2|18|many
CASSLVGQGQGSYNEQFF
TGTGCCAGCAGCTTAGTGGGACAGGGACAGGGCTCCTACAATGAGCAGTTCTTC
>TRBD2|TRBJ2-3|TRBV20-1|13|many
CSASGGGSDTQYF
TGCAGTGCTAGTGGCGGGGGATCCGACACGCAGTATTTT
>TRBD1|TRBJ2-3|TRBV4-3|16|many
CASSLGDRGRVDTQYF
TGCGCCAGCAGCCTAGGGGACAGGGGGCGTGTGGATACGCAGTATTTT
>NA|TRBJ2-5|TRBV7-9|16|few
CASSSWQGGHQETQYF
TGTGCCAGCAGCTCCTGGCAGGGGGGGCACCAAGAGACCCAGTACTTC
>NA|TRBJ1-5|TRBV7-2|13|many
CASSLDPNQPQHF
TGTGCCAGCAGCTTAGATCCCAATCAGCCCCAGCATTTT
>NA|TRBJ1-5|TRBV21-1|17|NA
CASSMVQRYGANQPQHF
TGTGCCAGCAGCATGGTCCAGCGTTATGGGGCCAATCAGCCCCAGCATTTT
>NA|TRBJ2-1|TRBV29-1|14|many
CSVEKGESTNEQFF
TGCAGCGTTGAAAAAGGGGAAAGTACCAATGAGCAGTTCTTC
>NA|TRBJ2-1|TRBV20-1|15|many
CSARQGRGDYNEQFF
TGCAGTGCCAGACAGGGCCGGGGGGACTACAATGAGCAGTTCTTC
>NA|TRBJ2-2|TRBV27|13|NA
CASSLGITGELFF
TGTGCCAGCAGTTTAGGCATCACCGGGGAGCTGTTTTTT
>TRBD1|TRBJ2-1|TRBV6-2/TRBV6-3|14|few
CASRHRGENNEQFF
TGTGCCAGCAGGCACAGGGGAGAGAACAATGAGCAGTTCTTC
>NA|TRBJ2-7|TRBV5-1|15|many
CASSLYGRTGDEQYF
TGCGCCAGCAGCTTGTACGGGCGAACCGGCGACGAGCAGTACTTC
>NA|TRBJ1-1|TRBV20-1|15|many
CSATGQKLMNTEAFF
TGCAGTGCTACTGGACAGAAACTAATGAACACTGAAGCTTTCTTT
>NA|TRBJ2-6|TRBV12-3/TRBV12-4|15|few
CASRQGGAGANVLTF
TGTGCCAGCAGACAAGGGGGGGCTGGGGCCAACGTCCTGACTTTC
>TRBD1|TRBJ2-1|TRBV7-9|15|many
CASSPGTGTYNEQFF
TGTGCCAGCAGCCCCGGGACAGGGACCTACAATGAGCAGTTCTTC
>NA|TRBJ1-1|TRBV20-1|13|many
CSARDHGNTEAFF
TGCAGTGCTAGAGATCACGGGAACACTGAAGCTTTCTTT
>NA|TRBJ2-1|TRBV12-3/TRBV12-4|15|few
CASDHPGSSYNEQFF
TGTGCCAGCGACCACCCGGGAAGCTCCTACAATGAGCAGTTCTTC
>NA|TRBJ2-2|TRBV20-1|15|NA
CSAPPTRGATGELFF
TGCAGTGCCCCTCCTACTCGGGGGGCCACCGGGGAGCTGTTTTTT
>TRBD2|TRBJ2-1|TRBV5-1|16|NA
CASSEDGGFGLNEQFF
TGCGCCAGCAGCGAGGACGGGGGGTTTGGGTTGAATGAGCAGTTCTTC
>TRBD1|TRBJ2-5|TRBV29-1|15|many
CSVEDPDRGRETQYF
TGCAGCGTTGAAGATCCGGACAGGGGGCGAGAGACCCAGTACTTC